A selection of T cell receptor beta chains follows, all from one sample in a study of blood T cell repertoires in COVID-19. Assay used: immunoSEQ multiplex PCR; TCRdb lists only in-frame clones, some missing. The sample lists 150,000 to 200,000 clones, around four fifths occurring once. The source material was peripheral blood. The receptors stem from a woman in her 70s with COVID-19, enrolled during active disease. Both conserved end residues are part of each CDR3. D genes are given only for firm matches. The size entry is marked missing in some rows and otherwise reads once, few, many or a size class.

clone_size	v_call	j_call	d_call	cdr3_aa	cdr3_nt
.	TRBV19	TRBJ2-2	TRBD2	CASSIGLAGDTGELFF	TGTGCCAGTAGTATAGGACTAGCGGGGGACACCGGGGAGCTGTTTTTT
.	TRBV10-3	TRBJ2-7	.	CAISETPGRGGILTREQYF	TGTGCCATCAGTGAGACCCCAGGTCGTGGAGGGATATTAACTCGCGAGCAGTACTTC
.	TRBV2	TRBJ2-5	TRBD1	CATTPGGETQYF	TGTGCCACCACCCCAGGGGGAGAGACCCAGTACTTC
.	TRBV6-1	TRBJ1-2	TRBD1	CASSDLTGTGIGYTF	TGTGCCAGCAGTGACCTCACCGGGACAGGGATAGGCTACACCTTC
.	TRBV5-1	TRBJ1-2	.	CASSLVREDGYTF	TGCGCCAGCAGCTTGGTCAGGGAGGATGGCTACACCTTC
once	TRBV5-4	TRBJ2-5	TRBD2	CASSSRQWTSGQETQYF	TGTGCCAGCAGCTCCCGACAATGGACTAGCGGCCAAGAGACCCAGTACTTC
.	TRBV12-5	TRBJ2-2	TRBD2	CASGSGLAGLLNTGELFF	TGTGCTAGTGGTTCGGGACTAGCGGGGCTCCTGAACACCGGGGAGCTGTTTTTT
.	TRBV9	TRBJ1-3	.	CASSVGHRQGNTIYF	TGTGCCAGCAGCGTAGGCCACAGACAAGGAAACACCATATATTTT
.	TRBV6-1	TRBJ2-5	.	CASRGGGGQETQYF	TGTGCCAGCCGTGGCGGGGGCGGCCAAGAGACCCAGTACTTC
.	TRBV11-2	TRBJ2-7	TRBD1	CASNPGTGGHEQYF	TGTGCCAGCAACCCCGGGACAGGGGGCCACGAGCAGTACTTC
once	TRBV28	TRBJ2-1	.	CASSEGRAREQFF	TGTGCCAGCTCAGAGGGTCGAGCAAGAGAGCAGTTCTTC
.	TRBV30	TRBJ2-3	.	CAWKAGWDTDTQYF	TGTGCCTGGAAGGCAGGGTGGGACACAGATACGCAGTATTTT
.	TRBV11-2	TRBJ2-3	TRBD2	CASSLGLAGRETDTQYF	TGTGCCAGCAGCTTAGGACTAGCGGGGAGGGAGACAGATACGCAGTATTTT
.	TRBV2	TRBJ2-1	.	CASSVIEQFF	TGTGCCAGCAGTGTAATTGAGCAGTTCTTC
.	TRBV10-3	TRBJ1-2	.	CAISESAANYGYTF	TGTGCCATCAGTGAGTCGGCGGCCAACTATGGCTACACCTTC
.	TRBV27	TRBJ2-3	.	CASSFRDFLSTDTQYF	TGTGCCAGCAGTTTCCGGGACTTCCTTAGCACAGATACGCAGTATTTT
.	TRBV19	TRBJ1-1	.	CASSIEGGVGAEAFF	TGTGCCAGTAGTATAGAGGGGGGGGTTGGCGCTGAAGCTTTCTTT
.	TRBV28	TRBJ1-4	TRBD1	CASSLTGTGGVLINDEKLFF	TGTGCCAGCAGTCTAACAGGGACAGGGGGCGTACTTATAAATGATGAAAAACTGTTTTTT
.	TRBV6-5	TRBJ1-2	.	CASTTTGIYGYTF	TGTGCCAGCACTACAACAGGGATATATGGCTACACCTTC
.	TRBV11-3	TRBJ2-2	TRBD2	CASSAGGQLTGELFF	TGTGCCAGCAGCGCGGGGGGGCAGTTGACCGGGGAGCTGTTTTTT
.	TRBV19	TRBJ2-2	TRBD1	CASSKGTGGSGELFF	TGTGCCAGTAGTAAAGGGACAGGGGGGTCCGGGGAGCTGTTTTTT
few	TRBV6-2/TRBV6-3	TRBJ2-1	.	CASSRQGGVMTEQFF	TGTGCCAGCAGCCGTCAGGGGGGCGTAATGACCGAGCAGTTCTTC
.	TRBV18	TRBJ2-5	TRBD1	CASSLDRGQETQYF	TGTGCCAGCTCACTAGACAGGGGGCAAGAGACCCAGTACTTC
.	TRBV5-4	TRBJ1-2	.	CASSPVGLVNDGYTF	TGTGCCAGCAGCCCAGTGGGACTAGTGAACGACGGCTACACCTTC
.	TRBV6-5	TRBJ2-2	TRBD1	CASSQDRATGELFF	TGTGCCAGCAGTCAGGACAGGGCCACCGGGGAGCTGTTTTTT
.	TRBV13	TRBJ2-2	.	CASSRGYTGELFF	TGTGCCAGCAGCAGAGGCTATACCGGGGAGCTGTTTTTT
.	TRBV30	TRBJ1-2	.	CAWIGTAYGYTF	TGTGCCTGGATCGGTACTGCCTATGGCTACACCTTC
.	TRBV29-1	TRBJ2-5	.	CSVGTGSVGETQYF	TGCAGCGTTGGAACGGGGTCGGTCGGAGAGACCCAGTACTTC
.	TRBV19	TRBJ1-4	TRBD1	CASSIDPGTGNEKLFF	TGTGCCAGTAGTATAGATCCCGGGACAGGCAATGAAAAACTGTTTTTT
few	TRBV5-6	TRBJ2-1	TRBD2	CASSQRGGGSNEQFF	TGTGCCAGCAGTCAACGGGGGGGCGGTAGCAATGAGCAGTTCTTC
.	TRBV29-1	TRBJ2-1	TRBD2	CSVRTSGRAGNNEQFF	TGCAGCGTGCGGACTAGCGGGAGGGCCGGGAACAATGAGCAGTTCTTC
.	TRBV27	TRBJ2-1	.	CASSLYRLGIEQFF	TGTGCCAGCAGTTTATATCGCCTCGGGATTGAGCAGTTCTTC
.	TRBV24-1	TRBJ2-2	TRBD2	CATSDFSAGGYTGELFF	TGTGCCACCAGTGATTTTTCGGCGGGAGGGTACACCGGGGAGCTGTTTTTT
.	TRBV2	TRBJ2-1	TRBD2	CASSDPSGRGNNEQFF	TGTGCCAGCAGTGACCCTAGCGGGAGGGGGAACAATGAGCAGTTCTTC
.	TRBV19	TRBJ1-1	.	CASTKDRWNTEAFF	TGTGCCAGTACCAAGGACAGATGGAACACTGAAGCTTTCTTT
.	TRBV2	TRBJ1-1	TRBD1	CASSAPAETGGAPAFF	TGTGCCAGCAGTGCCCCCGCGGAGACAGGGGGAGCCCCTGCTTTCTTT
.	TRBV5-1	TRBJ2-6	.	CASSLTGTGANVLTF	TGCGCCAGCAGCCTTACAGGCACTGGGGCCAACGTCCTGACTTTC
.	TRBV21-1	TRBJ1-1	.	CASSLSGGSTEAFF	TGTGCCAGCAGCCTTTCGGGGGGATCCACTGAAGCTTTCTTT
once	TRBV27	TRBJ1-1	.	CASSLSISGTEAFF	TGTGCCAGCAGTTTATCCATTTCGGGGACTGAAGCTTTCTTT
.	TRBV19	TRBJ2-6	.	CASTNPRGANVLTF	TGTGCCAGTACTAACCCCCGTGGGGCCAACGTCCTGACTTTC
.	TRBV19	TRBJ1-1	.	CASIPSGGDTEAFF	TGTGCCAGTATCCCCTCCGGGGGGGACACTGAAGCTTTCTTT
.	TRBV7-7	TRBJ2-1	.	CASSLAEENEQFF	TGTGCTAGCAGCTTAGCCGAGGAGAATGAGCAGTTCTTC
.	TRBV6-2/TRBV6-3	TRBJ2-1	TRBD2	CASSYSRSGGAYEQFF	TGTGCCAGCAGTTACTCGCGTAGCGGGGGGGCCTATGAGCAGTTCTTC
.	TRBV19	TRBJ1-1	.	CASSRNGGRNTEAFF	TGTGCCAGTAGTCGTAATGGCGGGAGGAACACTGAAGCTTTCTTT
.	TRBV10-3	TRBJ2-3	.	CAISEEVRTDTQYF	TGTGCCATCAGTGAAGAGGTCCGCACAGATACGCAGTATTTT
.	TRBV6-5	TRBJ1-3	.	CASSLDSSGNTIYF	TGTGCCAGCAGTCTGGACAGCTCTGGAAACACCATATATTTT
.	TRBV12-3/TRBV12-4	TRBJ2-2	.	CASSFGVHGELFF	TGTGCCAGCAGTTTCGGAGTGCACGGGGAGCTGTTTTTT
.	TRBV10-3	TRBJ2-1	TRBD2	CAISDGRAPPGFF	TGTGCCATCAGTGACGGGAGGGCCCCTCCGGGGTTCTTC
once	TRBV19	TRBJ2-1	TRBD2	CASTSGRHNEQFF	TGTGCCAGTACTAGCGGGAGGCACAATGAGCAGTTCTTC
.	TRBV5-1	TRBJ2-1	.	CASSSDWISYNEQFF	TGCGCCAGCAGCTCCGACTGGATCTCCTACAATGAGCAGTTCTTC
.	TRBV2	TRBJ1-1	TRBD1	CASNGQGSDTEAFF	TGTGCCAGCAATGGACAGGGGTCTGACACTGAAGCTTTCTTT
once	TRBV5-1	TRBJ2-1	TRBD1	CASSLGGGPAYNEQFF	TGCGCCAGCAGCTTAGGGGGCGGACCGGCCTACAATGAGCAGTTCTTC
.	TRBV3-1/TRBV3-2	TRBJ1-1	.	CASSQDHSNTEAFF	TGTGCCAGCAGCCAAGATCACTCGAACACTGAAGCTTTCTTT
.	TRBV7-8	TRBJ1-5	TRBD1	CASSGTGTLRPQHF	TGTGCCAGCAGCGGGACAGGGACCTTGAGGCCCCAGCATTTT
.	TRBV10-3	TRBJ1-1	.	CAIRSTVAEAFF	TGTGCCATCAGGAGCACAGTCGCTGAAGCTTTCTTT
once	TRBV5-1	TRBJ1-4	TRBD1	CASSSGQGALGGEKLFF	TGCGCCAGCAGCTCGGGACAGGGGGCTCTAGGGGGCGAAAAACTGTTTTTT
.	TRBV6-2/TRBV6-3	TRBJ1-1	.	CASSPFESGHTEAFF	TGTGCCAGCAGCCCTTTTGAGAGCGGGCACACTGAAGCTTTCTTT
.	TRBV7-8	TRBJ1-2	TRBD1	CASSLSPGTGIYGYTF	TGTGCCAGCAGCCTTAGCCCCGGGACAGGGATCTATGGCTACACCTTC
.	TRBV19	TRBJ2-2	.	CASSLPRGTAGELFF	TGTGCCAGTAGCCTCCCCCGGGGGACGGCCGGGGAGCTGTTTTTT
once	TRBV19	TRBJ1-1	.	CASSITGGTEAFF	TGTGCCAGTAGTATTACCGGGGGCACTGAAGCTTTCTTT